This T cell receptor (beta chain) came from a study of blood T cell repertoires in COVID-19 (dated by TCRdb to the early 2020s). Concerning the study at large: Samples from collaborators originated in the United States, Italy and Spain and spanned both the acute and convalescent phases of COVID-19. The material from the prospective study consisted of cDNA or gDNA derived from T cells, B-cell-depleted T cells, or PBMCs. The dataset comprised deeply sampled blood TCRbeta repertoires from subjects exposed to, actively infected with, or recovered from COVID-19. The repertoires were released in a freely available public database intended as a resource for research on the immune response to SARS-CoV-2. Samples came from the ongoing ImmuneRACE study (first 160 participants) plus 1,254 subjects from 6 global collaborators. A de-identified subject ID, COVID-19 status, age in years and sex were almost always included in the sample metadata. Where HLA class I and class II types were available, the types were taken from metadata supplied by the sample provider, not from assay-based typing.

In the case of this clone: No cognate antigen has been identified for it. No base quality values were provided; no much bigger clone lies one nucleotide off.

Collaborating institutions collected whole blood in K2EDTA tubes following their own protocols. For TCRbeta analysis, collaborators shipped samples as frozen whole blood, isolated PBMCs, or DNA extracted from either of those sample types. What the work shows at the level of the full study, not this receptor alone: How much clinical and demographic metadata was included differed by source and by participant, and the metadata was provided uncurated.

TCRbeta CDR3 regions were amplified from genomic DNA using the immunoSEQ Assay, a bias-controlled multiplex PCR. The paper's data handling went like this. Within the assay, amplification of reference gene primers was used to estimate how many nucleated cells each sample contained. Sequence reads were collapsed and filtered to measure the absolute abundance of every unique TCRbeta CDR3 rearrangement. For each sample, productive Simpson clonality was calculated as the square root of Simpson's diversity index over productive rearrangements. The source is immuneACCESS, and TCRdb retained only in-frame sequences with V and J called. Part of the clones is not carried over; for the studies checked, unresolved V genes explain less than half of this, and the remainder is unexplained. V, J and clone size were drawn from that table, and D and trimming were deduced from the DNA. Across this sample there are over 250,000 clones, with approximately 88% seen only once. Roughly 0.8% of the sample goes to the ten largest clones.

Relative to germline, V is 9 bases shorter and J is 2 bases shorter, with 17 bases between their ends. CDR1 LNHDA and CDR2 SQIVND are derived from the germline V gene (reference sequence). Including cysteine and phenylalanine, the CDR3 has 15 amino acids. Only the CDR3 DNA stays, 45 bases, in frame from base 1. The receptor comes from a woman in her twenties or thirties with acute or convalescent COVID-19. Source material: peripheral blood. The rearrangement joined TRBV19 to TRBJ1-5; no D segment can be confidently identified. The CDR3 has the sequence CASTPTGLGNQPQHF. The DNA sequence is given as TGTGCCAGCACCCCCACGGGGTTAGGCAATCAGCCCCAGCATTTT.